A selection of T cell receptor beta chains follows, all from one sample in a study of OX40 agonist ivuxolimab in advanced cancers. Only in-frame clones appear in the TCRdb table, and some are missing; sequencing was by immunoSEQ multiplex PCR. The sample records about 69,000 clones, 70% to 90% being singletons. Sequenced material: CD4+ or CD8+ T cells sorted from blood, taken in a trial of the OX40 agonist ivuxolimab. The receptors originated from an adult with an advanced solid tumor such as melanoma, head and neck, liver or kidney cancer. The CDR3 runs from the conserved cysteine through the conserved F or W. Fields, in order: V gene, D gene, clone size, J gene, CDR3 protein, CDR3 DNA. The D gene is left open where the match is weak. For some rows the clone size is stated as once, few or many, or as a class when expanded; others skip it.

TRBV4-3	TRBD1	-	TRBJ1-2	CASSQDTGASYGYTF	TGCGCCAGCAGCCAAGATACAGGGGCGAGCTATGGCTACACCTTC
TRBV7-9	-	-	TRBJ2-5	CASSQRDSPYQETQYF	TGTGCCAGCAGCCAACGGGACTCGCCGTACCAAGAGACCCAGTACTTC
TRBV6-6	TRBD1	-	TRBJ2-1	CASSYGQVYNEQFF	TGTGCCAGCAGTTATGGACAGGTTTACAATGAGCAGTTCTTC
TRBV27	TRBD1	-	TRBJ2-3	CASSLLSSGGASDTQYF	TGTGCCAGCAGTCTACTTTCTTCAGGGGGCGCATCAGATACGCAGTATTTT
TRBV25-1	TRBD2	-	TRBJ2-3	CASSDLFSGRDTQYF	TGTGCCAGCAGTGACCTTTTTAGCGGGAGAGATACGCAGTATTTT
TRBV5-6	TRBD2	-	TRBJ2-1	CASSFRGSFDEQFF	TGTGCCAGCAGCTTCCGCGGGAGCTTCGATGAGCAGTTCTTC
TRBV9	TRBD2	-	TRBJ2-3	CASSPSGRTDTQYF	TGTGCCAGCAGCCCAAGCGGGAGAACAGATACGCAGTATTTT
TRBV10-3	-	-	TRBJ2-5	CAISESDPKETQYF	TGTGCCATCAGTGAGAGCGACCCGAAAGAGACCCAGTACTTC
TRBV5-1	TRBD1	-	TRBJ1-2	CASRAGTGKGNYGYTF	TGCGCCAGCAGGGCCGGGACAGGAAAAGGGAACTATGGCTACACCTTC
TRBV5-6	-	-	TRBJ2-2	CASRIAGAGELFF	TGTGCCAGCAGGATTGCAGGGGCCGGGGAGCTGTTTTTT
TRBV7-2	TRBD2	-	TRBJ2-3	CASSLRLAGGPDTQYF	TGTGCCAGCAGCTTAAGACTAGCGGGGGGGCCAGATACGCAGTATTTT
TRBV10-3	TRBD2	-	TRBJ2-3	CAIRPGLAGGTDTQYF	TGTGCCATCAGACCCGGACTAGCGGGGGGCACAGATACGCAGTATTTT
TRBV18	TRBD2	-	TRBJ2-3	CASSPTGRGGRSDTQYF	TGTGCCAGCTCACCAACGGGGCGGGGGGGCCGGTCAGATACGCAGTATTTT
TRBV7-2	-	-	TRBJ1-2	CASSLDSAGYTF	TGTGCCAGCAGCTTAGACAGCGCTGGCTACACCTTC
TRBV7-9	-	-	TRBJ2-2	CASSRSGYRPKIGTGELFF	TGTGCCAGCAGCCGCTCCGGGTACAGGCCCAAAATCGGCACCGGGGAGCTGTTTTTT
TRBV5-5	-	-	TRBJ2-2	CASSLQGVGTNTGELFF	TGTGCCAGCAGCTTACAGGGTGTGGGGACGAACACCGGGGAGCTGTTTTTT
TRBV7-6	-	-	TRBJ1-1	CASSQRTGANTEAFF	TGTGCCAGCAGCCAAAGAACGGGGGCGAACACTGAAGCTTTCTTT
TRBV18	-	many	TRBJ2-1	CASSHEQFF	TGTGCCAGCTCACATGAGCAGTTCTTC
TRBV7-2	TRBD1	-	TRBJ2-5	CASSFPGGSKTQYF	TGTGCCAGCAGCTTCCCAGGGGGCTCGAAGACCCAGTACTTC
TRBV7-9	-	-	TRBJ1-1	CASSLHVNTEAFF	TGTGCCAGCAGCTTACATGTGAACACTGAAGCTTTCTTT
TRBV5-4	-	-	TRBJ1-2	CASSLWGLDYGYTF	TGTGCCAGCAGCTTATGGGGGCTCGACTATGGCTACACCTTC
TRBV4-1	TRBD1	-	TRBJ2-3	CASSRQGMTDTQYF	TGCGCCAGCAGCCGACAGGGAATGACAGATACGCAGTATTTT
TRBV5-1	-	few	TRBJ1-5	CASSFNSNQPQHF	TGCGCCAGCAGCTTCAACAGCAATCAGCCCCAGCATTTT
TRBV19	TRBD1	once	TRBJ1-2	CASTITGTGASGYTF	TGTGCCAGTACGATTACCGGGACAGGGGCCAGTGGCTACACCTTC
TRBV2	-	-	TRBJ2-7	CASSGRSEQYF	TGTGCCAGCAGTGGTAGAAGCGAGCAGTACTTC
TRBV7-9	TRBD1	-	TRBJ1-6	CASSPSGTGLNSPLHF	TGTGCCAGCAGCCCCTCTGGGACAGGGCTTAATTCACCCCTCCACTTT
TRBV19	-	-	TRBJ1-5	CASSIGTEGHQPQHF	TGTGCCAGTAGTATTGGTACAGAAGGGCATCAGCCCCAGCATTTT
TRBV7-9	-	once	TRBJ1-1	CASSLSGSEAFF	TGTGCCAGCAGCTTATCCGGCTCTGAAGCTTTCTTT
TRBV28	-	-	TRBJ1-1	CASSPLITEAFF	TGTGCCAGCAGTCCCCTAATCACTGAAGCTTTCTTT
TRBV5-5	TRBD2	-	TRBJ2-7	CASSLGTSPVSYEQYF	TGTGCCAGCAGCTTGGGGACTAGTCCAGTATCCTACGAGCAGTACTTC
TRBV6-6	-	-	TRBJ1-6	CASSYGHLNNSPLHF	TGTGCCAGCAGTTACGGACACCTAAATAATTCACCCCTCCACTTT
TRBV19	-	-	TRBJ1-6	CASSTLGGRSYNSPLHF	TGTGCCAGTAGTACCTTGGGGGGCAGGTCCTATAATTCACCCCTCCACTTT
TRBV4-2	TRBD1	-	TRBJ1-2	CASSQDIGGDGYTF	TGTGCCAGCAGCCAAGACATAGGGGGCGATGGCTACACCTTC
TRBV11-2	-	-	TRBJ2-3	CASSLDGDTQYF	TGTGCCAGCAGCTTAGACGGCGATACGCAGTATTTT
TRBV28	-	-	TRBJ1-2	CASTLGGAKPNYGYTF	TGTGCCAGTACTTTGGGGGGAGCGAAACCTAACTATGGCTACACCTTC
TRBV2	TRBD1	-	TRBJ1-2	CASSATGGGYGYTF	TGTGCCAGCAGCGCGACAGGGGGTGGATATGGCTACACCTTC
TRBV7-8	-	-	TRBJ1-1	CASIPWALNTEAFF	TGTGCCAGCATCCCCTGGGCATTGAACACTGAAGCTTTCTTT
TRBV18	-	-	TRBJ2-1	CASSPQSSGGGYNEQFF	TGTGCCAGCTCACCCCAAAGTTCCGGAGGTGGCTACAATGAGCAGTTCTTC
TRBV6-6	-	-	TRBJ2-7	CASSGLAVLSFYEQYF	TGTGCCAGCAGTGGTTTAGCGGTCCTCTCCTTCTACGAGCAGTACTTC
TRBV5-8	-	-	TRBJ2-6	CASSLGLTGANVLTF	TGTGCCAGCAGCTTGGGACTGACCGGGGCCAACGTCCTGACTTTC
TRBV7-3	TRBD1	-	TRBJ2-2	CASSTGGTGELFF	TGTGCCAGCAGTACAGGGGGCACCGGGGAGCTGTTTTTT
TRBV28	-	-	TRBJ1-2	CASRPVFRGWNYGYTF	TGTGCCAGCAGACCCGTGTTTCGGGGATGGAACTATGGCTACACCTTC
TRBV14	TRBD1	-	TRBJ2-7	CASSQRGPYEQYF	TGTGCCAGCAGCCAAAGGGGGCCTTACGAGCAGTACTTC
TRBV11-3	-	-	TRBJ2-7	CASSSSPYEQYF	TGTGCCAGCAGCTCCAGTCCCTACGAGCAGTACTTC